These T cell receptor beta chains were read from a single sample in a study of Ad26.COV2.S vaccination and SARS-CoV-2 variants. Clones were sequenced by immunoSEQ multiplex PCR, and TCRdb holds only the in-frame ones, with some missing. The profile shows around 450,000 clones, approximately 89% of them singletons. The specimen comprised peripheral blood, sampled in a trial of Ad26.COV2.S vaccine versus placebo. The receptor source for this set is a person between 18 and 59 years old who received the Ad26.COV2.S COVID-19 vaccine or a placebo. Each CDR3 is given without its conserved first and last residue.

j_call: TRBJ1-5; v_call: TRBV2; cdr3_aa: ASSVAVSQPQH
j_call: TRBJ1-2; v_call: TRBV7-9; cdr3_aa: ASSLAPDRGNFP
j_call: TRBJ1-2; v_call: TRBV7-2; cdr3_aa: ASSLGVPRSYGYT
j_call: TRBJ1-2; v_call: TRBV2; cdr3_aa: ASPGGIDYGYT
j_call: TRBJ1-1; v_call: TRBV27; cdr3_aa: ASSHYSNTEAF
j_call: TRBJ1-1; v_call: TRBV27; cdr3_aa: ASSIDRPTEAF
j_call: TRBJ1-5; v_call: TRBV2; cdr3_aa: ASSRQVRNQPQH
j_call: TRBJ2-5; v_call: TRBV5-4; cdr3_aa: ASSPDLETQY
j_call: TRBJ2-1; v_call: TRBV7-8; cdr3_aa: ASSLLRQRNNHNEQF
j_call: TRBJ1-5; v_call: TRBV7-2; cdr3_aa: ASSLIAGFNQPQH
j_call: TRBJ1-5; v_call: TRBV19; cdr3_aa: ASSILNRDSSNQPQH
j_call: TRBJ1-2; v_call: TRBV29-1; cdr3_aa: SVRGLHMGGYT
j_call: TRBJ2-2; v_call: TRBV9; cdr3_aa: ASSEGGGELF
j_call: TRBJ2-3; v_call: TRBV5-1; cdr3_aa: ASSPDHVGDTQY
j_call: TRBJ1-4; v_call: TRBV5-1; cdr3_aa: ASSFGGNGEKLF
j_call: TRBJ2-1; v_call: TRBV5-5; cdr3_aa: ASSYFHRGFNEQF
j_call: TRBJ2-7; v_call: TRBV5-8; cdr3_aa: ASSLELLSSYEQY
j_call: TRBJ2-2; v_call: TRBV4-3; cdr3_aa: ASSQLAGGPVGELF
j_call: TRBJ2-1; v_call: TRBV11-3; cdr3_aa: ASSLGLAGGYEQF
j_call: TRBJ1-5; v_call: TRBV6-6; cdr3_aa: ASSTREQPQH
j_call: TRBJ2-7; v_call: TRBV4-1; cdr3_aa: ASSQDWDSSYEQY
j_call: TRBJ1-6; v_call: TRBV7-9; cdr3_aa: ASSFFGGRSPLH
j_call: TRBJ2-3; v_call: TRBV18; cdr3_aa: ASSPLPIAGGPDTQY
j_call: TRBJ2-7; v_call: TRBV28; cdr3_aa: ASTTPEGTYEQY
j_call: TRBJ2-1; v_call: TRBV18; cdr3_aa: ASSPWTDWTSNNEQF
j_call: TRBJ2-5; v_call: TRBV16; cdr3_aa: ASSQRQGGRETQY
j_call: TRBJ2-7; v_call: TRBV7-2; cdr3_aa: ASSSFRTGFPEQY
j_call: TRBJ2-4; v_call: TRBV2; cdr3_aa: ASRGGGQIQY
j_call: TRBJ2-2; v_call: TRBV28; cdr3_aa: ASSISWADHRELF
j_call: TRBJ2-5; v_call: TRBV6-6; cdr3_aa: ASSYSGQGAKTQY
j_call: TRBJ2-5; v_call: TRBV14; cdr3_aa: ASSHPLTSGTRETQY
j_call: TRBJ1-3; v_call: TRBV7-2; cdr3_aa: ASSLSSPGPYSGNTIY
j_call: TRBJ1-6; v_call: TRBV20-1; cdr3_aa: SASILNRDNSPLH
j_call: TRBJ2-7; v_call: TRBV5-1; cdr3_aa: ASSGQGSYEQY
j_call: TRBJ1-2; v_call: TRBV5-1; cdr3_aa: ASSLEQGYYGYT
j_call: TRBJ1-5; v_call: TRBV30; cdr3_aa: AWSVQNDQPQH
j_call: TRBJ1-5; v_call: TRBV20-1; cdr3_aa: SALSRDRGH
j_call: TRBJ2-5; v_call: TRBV6-2/TRBV6-3; cdr3_aa: ASSYAGAGETQY
j_call: TRBJ2-4; v_call: TRBV27; cdr3_aa: ASSALRTGFHLAKNIQY
j_call: TRBJ1-3; v_call: TRBV21-1; cdr3_aa: ASRHGQHSGNTIY
j_call: TRBJ2-1; v_call: TRBV25-1; cdr3_aa: ASRGHPGDEQF
j_call: TRBJ2-1; v_call: TRBV19; cdr3_aa: ATNLAGVNNEQF
j_call: TRBJ2-3; v_call: TRBV19; cdr3_aa: ASSIRDPDTQY
j_call: TRBJ2-2; v_call: TRBV7-3; cdr3_aa: ASSPRDTNTGELF
j_call: TRBJ2-1; v_call: TRBV28; cdr3_aa: ASSSSSGSSYNEQF
j_call: TRBJ2-7; v_call: TRBV30; cdr3_aa: AGRLGSYEQY
j_call: TRBJ1-2; v_call: TRBV20-1; cdr3_aa: SASRDRHNYGYT
j_call: TRBJ1-6; v_call: TRBV6-2/TRBV6-3; cdr3_aa: ASSYRGNSPLH
j_call: TRBJ2-2; v_call: TRBV7-9; cdr3_aa: ASSWGLAPGELF
j_call: TRBJ1-4; v_call: TRBV7-9; cdr3_aa: ASSLRWNEKLF
j_call: TRBJ1-2; v_call: TRBV7-2; cdr3_aa: ASSIGQGYYGYT
j_call: TRBJ2-2; v_call: TRBV7-9; cdr3_aa: ASSGDRGRNTGELF
j_call: TRBJ2-1; v_call: TRBV6-5; cdr3_aa: ASNQVPPNEQF
j_call: TRBJ1-1; v_call: TRBV6-6; cdr3_aa: ASSPQTEAF